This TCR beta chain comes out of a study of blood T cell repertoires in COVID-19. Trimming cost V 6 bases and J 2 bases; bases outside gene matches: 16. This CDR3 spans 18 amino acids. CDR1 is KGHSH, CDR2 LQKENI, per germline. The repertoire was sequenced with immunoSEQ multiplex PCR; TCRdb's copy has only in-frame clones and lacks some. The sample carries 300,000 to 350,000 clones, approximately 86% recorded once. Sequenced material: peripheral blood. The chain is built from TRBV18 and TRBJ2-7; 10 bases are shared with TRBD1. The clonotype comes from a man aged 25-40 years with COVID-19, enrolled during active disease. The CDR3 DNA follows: TGTGCCAGCTCGCAGCCGTCGCCTTGGACAGGGGGGGCCTACGAGCAGTACTTC. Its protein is CASSQPSPWTGGAYEQYF. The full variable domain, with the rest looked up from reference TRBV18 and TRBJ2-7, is NAGVMQNPRHLVRRRGQEARLRCSPMKGHSHVYWYRQLPEEGLKFMVYLQKENIIDESGMPKERFSAEFPKEGPSILRIQQVVRGDSAAYFCASSQPSPWTGGAYEQYFGPGTRLTVT.